This record concerns one TCR beta chain sequence. This entry comes from a study of OX40 agonist ivuxolimab in advanced cancers. Exclusion applied to patients with autoimmune disease history or systemic immunosuppression. This table comes from immunoSEQ multiplex PCR, and its TCRdb copy is limited to in-frame clones, with some not included. The table lists over 95,000 clones, 85% to 90% of them singletons, with 0.79% in the top ten. This specimen consisted of CD4+ or CD8+ T cells sorted from blood, obtained in a trial of the OX40 agonist ivuxolimab. The clonotype was recovered from an adult with an advanced solid tumor such as melanoma, head and neck, liver or kidney cancer.

The CDR3 is CASSSRGTINEKLFF. Here the CDR3 DNA reads TGTGCCAGCAGCTCCCGGGGGACTATTAATGAAAAACTGTTTTTT. The chain uses TRBV7-6 and TRBJ1-4, with D possibly TRBD1 on 5 matching bases. V lost 4 bases, J lost 4 bases, and 13 bases lay in between. Germline CDR1 SGHVS, CDR2 FNYEAQ. The CDR3 runs 15 residues.